Listed below are T cell receptor beta chains from one sample, sequenced in a study of blood T cells in healthy people across ages. TCRdb processed the 5' RACE reads anew with MiXCR; each CDR3 protein has one entry. The table has under 2,000,000 distinct CDR3 sequences, roughly 49% seen once; the top ten hold approximately 2%. Sequences were obtained from blood. Every receptor here comes from a woman between 40 and 50 years old in good health. Each CDR3 is given with its conserved first and last residue. A D gene is named only where the DNA matches it firmly. Not every row has a clone size; where given, it reads once, few, many or a size class.

V	J	D	size	CDR3	DNA
TRBV19	TRBJ2-6	.	.	CASRPQGSGANVLTF	TGTGCCAGTAGGCCCCAGGGCTCTGGGGCCAACGTCCTGACTTTC
TRBV27	TRBJ2-4	.	few	CASSLAGQSRPLAKNIQYF	TGTGCCAGCAGTTTGGCGGGACAAAGCCGCCCGTTAGCCAAAAACATTCAGTACTTC
TRBV10-3	TRBJ1-5	TRBD1	.	CATTGGINQPQHF	TGTGCCACGACAGGGGGCATAAATCAGCCCCAGCATTTT
TRBV7-7	TRBJ2-1	TRBD1	.	CASSLEVTGGHNEQFF	TGTGCTAGCAGCTTAGAAGTGACAGGGGGACACAATGAGCAGTTCTTC
TRBV7-9	TRBJ2-7	TRBD1	.	CASSLEARGNEQYF	TGTGCCAGCAGCTTAGAGGCCAGGGGGAACGAGCAGTACTTC
TRBV29-1	TRBJ2-7	.	few	CSVEMATPYEQYF	TGCAGCGTTGAAATGGCGACTCCCTACGAGCAGTACTTC
TRBV28	TRBJ2-5	TRBD2	few	CASSPWGGGQTQYF	TGTGCCAGCAGTCCTTGGGGGGGTGGACAGACCCAGTACTTC
TRBV20-1	TRBJ2-3	.	.	CSGVDRVAADTQYF	TGCAGTGGAGTGGACAGAGTAGCCGCAGATACGCAGTATTTT
TRBV4-2	TRBJ1-2	TRBD1	.	CASSQEGQGVYGYTF	TGTGCCAGCAGCCAAGAGGGACAGGGGGTCTATGGCTACACCTTC
TRBV27	TRBJ2-7	TRBD1	.	CAGRTGGDYEQYF	TGTGCCGGCAGGACAGGGGGTGACTACGAGCAGTACTTC